The present T cell receptor (beta chain) was sequenced within a study of human T cells and chemical hapten exposure (dated by TCRdb to the early 2020s). With respect to the entire study: For sensitization, 2% DPC in acetone was applied to a 2 cm by 2 cm area of upper inner arm skin. Patients additionally received weekly therapeutic DPC doses to the scalp throughout the roughly 25-week study period. Patch tests used Finn chambers with 0.01% DPC on the upper back, scored after 6 days by International Contact Dermatitis Research Group standards. Alopecia areata with under or over 50% scalp involvement, alopecia totalis and alopecia universalis were represented in the patient cohort, which was mostly female. Libraries were pooled for sequencing, and variation in per-sample TCR yields was attributed mainly to small differences in library volumes within the pool. This study followed changes in the peripheral blood TCR repertoire in vivo during primary and secondary sensitization of alopecia patients to the hapten diphenylcyclopropenone (DPC). Patient blood was sampled pre-sensitization (week 0) and at 2, 6 and about 24 weeks after DPC sensitization. For TCR sequencing, blood came from over 25 alopecia patients at anywhere from one to four time points (pre-sensitization, 2, 6 and 24 weeks). Study-level results and caveats: The number of PT1 expanded TCRs positively correlated with patch test score, significant at thresholds 8, 16 and 32 but not 4. DPC sensitization did not change how many TCRs were above 1 in 1000 frequency, and no evidence was found of alterations in global repertoire structure. Expanded TCRs formed significantly more large CDR3 similarity clusters than pre-sensitization or healthy control sets, consistent with antigen-driven responses. After repeated subsampling, the strength of the expansion versus patch-test correlation and the threshold at which it became significant changed. Because all patients had alopecia, a presumed autoimmune disease, the immune response of the patients might differ from that of healthy individuals.

As encoded in the germline V gene (reference sequence), CDR1 is SEHNR while CDR2 is FQNEAQ. The CDR3 runs 12 residues from the cysteine to the phenylalanine. Solely the CDR3 DNA is kept, with 36 bases framed from the first base. V trim: 5 bases; J trim: 7 bases; unmatched bases: 2. To prepare the library, RACE was applied. Sequencing took place on a NextSeq 500. During library preparation, unique molecular identifiers were attached to individual cDNA molecules so that TCRs could be counted in a quantitative, reproducible way. From each blood RNA sample, both TCR alpha and TCR beta chains were sequenced. Concerning the study's data processing: The median number of TCRs per sample was 85,000 to 100,000, ranging from about 20,000 to 700,000. The Decombinator software suite was used to annotate V, J and CDR3 in the TCR reads. Every sample was subsampled to the same number of TCRs (28,000) for the PS versus PT1 abundance plots. Expanded TCRs were defined as absent before sensitization and observed at least eight times at the 2-week time point. The public reads were quality trimmed at Q25 with fastp and then assembled into clones with MiXCR by TCRdb, keeping productive beta chains. Entries are consolidated by CDR3 protein sequence, retaining the most common genes and DNA. TCRdb assigned the V and J calls; the authors' analysis was not used. The sample table records 97,000 or so distinct CDR3 sequences; around 25% of these occur just once. Clones ranked in the top ten supply 10% of the sample.

The time point label, read with the paper, signifies: patch test 3, about 24 weeks after DPC sensitization. The treatment or condition label of this sample denotes: therapeutic diphenylcyclopropenone sensitization with weekly scalp DPC. At every patch-test visit, the blood draw took place before the patch test was put on. To be eligible, patients had to be aged 18 to 70, diagnosed with alopecia and judged suitable for DPC therapy, while pregnant patients were excluded. Unfractionated whole blood was collected in Tempus Blood RNA tubes, and total RNA was extracted from that blood. This clonotype is deemed medium-sized (0.01 to 0.1%). Its antigen has not been determined. No clone much larger than this one lies a single base away; base qualities are absent.

This clonotype was obtained from a man aged 35 to 55 with alopecia areata. Some clones in this sample may be carry-over from other donors' samples. Recombination joined TRBV7-9 with TRBJ2-1; TRBD1 matches 7 bases in the middle. This sample comprised whole blood, obtained in connection with sensitization to the hapten diphenylcyclopropenone (DPC). The DNA sequence is as follows: TGTGCCAGCAGCACGACAGGGAATGAGCAGTTCTTC. Its coded protein is CASSTTGNEQFF.